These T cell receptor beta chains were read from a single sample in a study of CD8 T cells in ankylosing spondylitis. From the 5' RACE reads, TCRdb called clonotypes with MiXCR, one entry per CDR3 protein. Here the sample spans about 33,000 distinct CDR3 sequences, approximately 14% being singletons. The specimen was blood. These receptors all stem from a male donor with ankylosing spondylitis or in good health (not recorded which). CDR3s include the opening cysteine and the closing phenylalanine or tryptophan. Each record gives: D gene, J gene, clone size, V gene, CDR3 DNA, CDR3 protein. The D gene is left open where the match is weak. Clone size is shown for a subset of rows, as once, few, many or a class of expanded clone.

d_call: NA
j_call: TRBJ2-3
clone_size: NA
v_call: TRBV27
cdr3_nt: TGTGCCAGCAGTGGGGACACATATCCCGGCAGAGATACGCAGTATTTT
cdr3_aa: CASSGDTYPGRDTQYF

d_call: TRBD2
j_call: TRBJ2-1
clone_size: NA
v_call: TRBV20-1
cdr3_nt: TGCAGTGCGGAGTATAGCGGGAGTGGGTACAATGAGCAGTTCTTC
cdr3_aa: CSAEYSGSGYNEQFF

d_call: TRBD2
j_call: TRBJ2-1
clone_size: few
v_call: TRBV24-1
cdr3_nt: TGTGCCACCAGTGATCCTAGCGGGAGGGTCTACAATGAGCAGTTCTTC
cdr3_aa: CATSDPSGRVYNEQFF

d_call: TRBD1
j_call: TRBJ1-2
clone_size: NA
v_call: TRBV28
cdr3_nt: TGTGCCAGCAGTTTTTCAGGGGGCACGGGTGGCTACACCTTC
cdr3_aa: CASSFSGGTGGYTF

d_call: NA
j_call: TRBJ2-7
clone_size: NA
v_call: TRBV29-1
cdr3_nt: TGCAGCGGCTCAGATTCGGACGAGCAGTACTTC
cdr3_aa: CSGSDSDEQYF

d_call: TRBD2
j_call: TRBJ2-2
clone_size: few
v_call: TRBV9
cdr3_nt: TGTGCCAGCAGGGGACTAGGGGACACCGGGGAGCTGTTTTTT
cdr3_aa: CASRGLGDTGELFF

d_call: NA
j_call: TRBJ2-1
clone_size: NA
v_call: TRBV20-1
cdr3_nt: TGCAGTGCCCCAGCGGTTCCCAACAATGAGCAGTTCTTC
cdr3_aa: CSAPAVPNNEQFF

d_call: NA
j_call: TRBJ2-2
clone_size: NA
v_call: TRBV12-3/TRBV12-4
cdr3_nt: TGTGCCAGCACCCAATGGACGGAGAACACCGGGGAGCTGTTTTTT
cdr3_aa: CASTQWTENTGELFF

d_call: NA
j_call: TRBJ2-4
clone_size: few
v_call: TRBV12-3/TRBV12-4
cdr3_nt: TGTGCCAGCAGTTTAGCCTCGCTTGAAAACATTCAGTACTTC
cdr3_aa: CASSLASLENIQYF

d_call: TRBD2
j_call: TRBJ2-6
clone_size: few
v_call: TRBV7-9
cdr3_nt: TGTGCCAGCAGCTTGATTTCTAGCGGGAGGGCCGGGGCCAACGTCCTGACTTTC
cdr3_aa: CASSLISSGRAGANVLTF

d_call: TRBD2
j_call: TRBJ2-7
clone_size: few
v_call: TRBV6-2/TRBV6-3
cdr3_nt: TGTGCCAGCAGAGGGACTAGCGGTGCCTACGAGCAGTACTTC
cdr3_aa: CASRGTSGAYEQYF

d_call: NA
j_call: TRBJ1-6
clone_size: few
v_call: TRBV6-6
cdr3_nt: TGTGCCAGCAGTTACTCGGAGGGCTACAATTCACCCCTCCACTTT
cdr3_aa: CASSYSEGYNSPLHF

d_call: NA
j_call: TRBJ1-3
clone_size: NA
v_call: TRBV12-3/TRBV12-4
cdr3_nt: TGTGCCAGCACCTCCCGGGAAGTTGGAGTCTCCTTTGGAAACACCATATATTTT
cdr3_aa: CASTSREVGVSFGNTIYF

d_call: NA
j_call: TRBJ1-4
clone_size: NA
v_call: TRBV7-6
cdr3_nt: TGTGCCAGCAGCTTGGCGGCCAATGAAAAACTGTTTTTT
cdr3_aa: CASSLAANEKLFF

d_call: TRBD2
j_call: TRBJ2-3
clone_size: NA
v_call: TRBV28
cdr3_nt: TGTGCCAGCAGTTTAGGCGGGGGGGCCCCAACAGATACGCAGTATTTT
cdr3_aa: CASSLGGGAPTDTQYF